What follows is one TCR beta chain and its context. PCR was performed a second time for about 6 to 12 cycles using a sample-barcoded 5' primer and a J-beta primer mix. TCRdb independently ran MiXCR on the 5' RACE reads; one entry per CDR3 protein. The table includes under 750,000 distinct CDR3 sequences, roughly 43% detected once. The V and J ends lost 5 bases and 11 bases, in that order; junction bases with no gene match: 3. This CDR3 comprises 13 residues. This sample is drawn from a study of blood T cells in healthy people across ages. The sample was blood. The receptor's source is an older man in good health. The chain employs TRBV12-3 or TRBV12-4 and TRBJ2-3, with 14 bases fitting TRBD2. The CDR3 DNA is TGTGCCAGCAGTGGGACTAGCGGGAGTTTGCAGTATTTT. Translating it yields CASSGTSGSLQYF.